Given below is one TCR beta chain in context. Its antigen is not known. The sample comes from a study of monozygotic twins with inflammatory bowel disease. Study-level results: Cells of different T cell subtypes could not be told apart. Among IBD patients, TCRbeta diversity (inverse Simpson) was lower than in healthy co-twins.

The quantity of total RNA per TCR library was around 3.5 ug. TCRdb re-analyzed the 5' RACE reads; it lists each CDR3 protein once, without DNA. Found here are some 440,000 distinct CDR3 sequences; the top ten clones hold 2.4%. The CDR3 contains 14 residues. Germline CDR1 is SEHNR and CDR2 is FQNEAQ (reference sequence). The source of this sequence is a human donor with ulcerative colitis or Crohn's disease, or a healthy co-twin of an affected twin (not recorded which). Sequenced material: blood. The V and J genes are TRBV7-9 and TRBJ2-7; TCRdb's D gene call, TRBD1, goes unchecked for lack of DNA. The CDR3 region is CASRLGTGEYEQYF.